The present T cell receptor beta chain was sequenced within a study of T cell responses to AZD1222 COVID-19 vaccine. Produced via immunoSEQ multiplex PCR; TCRdb's table is partial and in-frame only. Among some 69,000 clones listed, approximately 87% were seen once. The CDR3 length is 15 residues. Unmatched junction bases numbered 5, after V lost 7 bases and J lost 2 bases. In germline, CDR1 is MNHEY, CDR2 SMNVEV (reference sequence). Pooled samples include second doses given at about 4 or 12 weeks. The sequencing used peripheral blood, collected 28 days after the second AZD1222 dose. The sequence came from an adult who received the AZD1222 COVID-19 vaccine. This chain uses TRBV27 with TRBJ2-1; 10 bases line up with TRBD2. The CDR3 region is CASIGAGGTYNEQFF. The DNA of the CDR3 is TGTGCCAGCATTGGAGCGGGAGGGACCTACAATGAGCAGTTCTTC.